Presented here are 21 T cell receptor beta chains from one specimen sequenced in a study of blood T cell repertoires in COVID-19. This table comes from immunoSEQ multiplex PCR, and its TCRdb copy is limited to in-frame clones, with some not included. The profile covers 200,000 to 250,000 clones, with 86% appearing a single time and approximately 2.1% taken by the ten largest. Sample: PBMCs or T cells enriched from blood (not recorded which). The receptors here all came from a woman in her forties or fifties who had recovered from COVID-19.

V and J are TRBV7-4 and TRBJ1-2, with 8 bases that match TRBD1. The CDR3 extends over 16 amino acids. V lost 2 bases, J lost 4 bases, and 9 bases stayed unmatched. The germline CDR1 and CDR2 sequences are SGHVT and SQSDAQ. CDR3 amino acids: CASSLHGQGTLYGYTF. DNA of the CDR3: TGTGCCAGCAGCTTACACGGACAGGGAACTCTCTATGGCTACACCTTC.

The rearrangement uses TRBV2 and TRBJ2-3; the D gene is possibly TRBD1 (6 bases). CDR1 is SNHLY and CDR2 is FYNNEI in the germline V gene. The V and J ends lost 6 bases and 2 bases respectively, with 12 bases between them. CDR3 length: 14 residues. The CDR3 coding sequence is TGTGCCAGCAGACACAGGGATTACACAGATACGCAGTATTTT. It yields the protein CASRHRDYTDTQYF.

Only one count was recorded for this clone. The rearrangement uses TRBV19 and TRBJ2-7, with D possibly TRBD2 on 6 matching bases. The CDR3 length is 15 residues. The germline V gene has CDR1 LNHDA and CDR2 SQIVND (reference sequence). V was shortened by 5 bases and J by 0 bases, with 14 bases between the two germline ends. The CDR3 bases are TGTGCCAGTAGTTTAGGGACTGCGAGCTCCTACGAGCAGTACTTC. It encodes CASSLGTASSYEQYF.

The chain has TRBV28 and TRBJ1-4, with D perhaps matching TRBD1 (6 bases). Germline CDR1 and CDR2: MDHEN and SYDVKM. The CDR3 is 14 amino acids. V shed 6 bases and J shed 0 bases, with 8 bases lying between them. CDR3 sequence: CASREGATNEKLFF. CDR3 DNA sequence: TGTGCCAGCAGAGAGGGGGCAACTAATGAAAAACTGTTTTTT.

This chain links TRBV19 with TRBJ1-2, with 10 bases that match TRBD1. The CDR3 is 15 amino acids. V shed 3 bases and J 3 bases; nucleotides not matched to a gene: 4. Germline values: CDR1 LNHDA, CDR2 SQIVND (reference sequence). The CDR3 DNA follows: TGTGCCAGTAGTATGGGACAGGGGAAAGACTATGGCTACACCTTC. Its protein product is CASSMGQGKDYGYTF.

V gene TRBV11-2 combines with J gene TRBJ2-1; the D gene is possibly TRBD2 (5 bases). Germline CDR1 and CDR2: SGHAT and FQNNGV. This CDR3 spans 15 amino acids. V was shortened by 4 bases and J by 2 bases, with 12 bases between the two germline ends. The CDR3 DNA follows: TGTGCCAGCAGCTCCTCCGGAGGTACCTACAATGAGCAGTTCTTC. Protein product: CASSSSGGTYNEQFF. Together with reference TRBV11-2 and TRBJ2-1, the CDR3 gives the full variable domain: EAGVAQSPRYKIIEKRQSVAFWCNPISGHATLYWYQQILGQGPKLLIQFQNNGVVDDSQLPKDRFSAERLKGVDSTLKIQPAKLEDSAVYLCASSSSGGTYNEQFFGPGTRLTVL.

This chain links TRBV10-3 with TRBJ2-3; 7 bases are a match to TRBD1. This CDR3 is 17 amino acids long. Germline CDR1 is ENHRY and CDR2 is SYGVKD. With 2 bases clipped from V and 0 bases from J, the junction kept 8 bases outside the gene matches. This CDR3 is CAISEPGTATSTDTQYF. Here the CDR3 DNA reads TGTGCCATCAGTGAGCCAGGGACAGCTACTAGCACAGATACGCAGTATTTT.

The chain is built from TRBV27 and TRBJ2-1; 12 bases agree with TRBD2. The CDR3 runs to 17 residues. Germline values: CDR1 MNHEY, CDR2 SMNVEV (reference sequence). V was clipped by 5 bases and J by 4 bases; unmatched bases: 9. The CDR3 DNA sequence: TGTGCCAGCAGTAAGATCCTAGCGGGAGGGATATACAATGAGCAGTTCTTC. It translates to CASSKILAGGIYNEQFF.

The chain recombines TRBV5-4 with TRBJ1-1; D gene ambiguous. The CDR3 loop spans 13 amino acids. Germline V gene sequence: CDR1 SGHNT, CDR2 YYREEE (reference sequence). Trimming stripped 6 bases from V and 4 bases from J, with 13 bases between. The CDR3 loop reads CASNFFASTEAFF. DNA of the CDR3: TGTGCCAGCAACTTCTTTGCCAGCACTGAAGCTTTCTTT.

Only a few counts were recorded for this clone. The rearrangement links TRBV19 to TRBJ1-5, with a possible D match to TRBD1 (6 bases). Germline V gene lookup returns CDR1 LNHDA and CDR2 SQIVND (reference sequence). V was cut by 5 bases and J by 0 bases, with 20 bases left in between. CDR3 length equals 18 residues. For the CDR3, the DNA is TGTGCCAGTAGTGACCCCTTGAGACAGGCATATAGCAATCAGCCCCAGCATTTT. It translates to CASSDPLRQAYSNQPQHF.

The chain joins TRBV28 to TRBJ1-6, with D possibly TRBD1 on 5 matching bases. V was pared by 7 bases and J by 0 bases, with 7 bases between. The CDR3 totals 14 residues. The germline CDR1 and CDR2 sequences are MDHEN and SYDVKM. The CDR3 is CASTGISYNSPLHF. In DNA, the CDR3 is TGTGCCAGCACAGGGATCTCCTATAATTCACCCCTCCACTTT.

The chain carries TRBV11-3 and TRBJ1-6; unclear D gene. Germline V gives CDR1 SGHNT, CDR2 YENEEA. V lost 6 bases to trimming and J lost 3 bases, with 3 bases between them. This CDR3 spans 12 amino acids. CDR3 sequence reads: CASRLYNSPLHF. Here the CDR3 DNA reads TGTGCCAGCAGACTCTATAATTCACCCCTCCACTTT.

The chain couples TRBV12-3 or TRBV12-4 to TRBJ1-6, with D maybe TRBD1 (5 bases). Trimming removed 8 bases from V and 14 bases from J, with 13 bases in between. The CDR3 totals 11 residues. CDR3 sequence reads: CASGGGFTLHF. The CDR3 DNA follows: TGTGCCAGCGGGGGGGGTTTTACCCTCCACTTT.

The V and J genes are TRBV3-1 (or the pseudogene TRBV3-2) and TRBJ2-3; 8 bases fit TRBD2. CDR3 length equals 15 residues. Trimming cost V 6 bases and J 4 bases; bases outside gene matches: 9. CDR1 and CDR2 from the germline V gene are LGHDT and YNNKEL (reference sequence). The CDR3 here is CASSFGRGGSDTQYF. The CDR3 nucleotides read TGTGCCAGCAGTTTCGGGAGGGGGGGGTCAGATACGCAGTATTTT.

The table lists this clone with a few counts. The chain is built from TRBV7-8 and TRBJ1-2, with 8 bases fitting TRBD1. Germline values: CDR1 SGHVS, CDR2 FQNEAQ. The CDR3 length is 15 residues. The junction had 10 bases not matched to a gene; V was cut back by 4 bases and J by 6 bases. The CDR3 reads CASSSLGQAVDGYTF. The DNA for the CDR3 is TGTGCCAGCAGCTCCCTGGGACAGGCTGTCGATGGCTACACCTTC.

This clone was counted once. The DNA of the CDR3 is TGTGCCAGCAGCTTAGTACTCCCAGGGGGAACTAATGAAAAACTGTTTTTT. Amino acid sequence: CASSLVLPGGTNEKLFF. The rearrangement links TRBV7-6 to TRBJ1-4; 7 bases match TRBD1. Germline V gives CDR1 SGHVS, CDR2 FNYEAQ. V shed 1 base, J shed 1 base, and the junction held 6 bases outside the gene matches. This CDR3 has 17 residues. Variable domain in full (rest from reference TRBV7-6 and TRBJ1-4): GAGVSQSPRYKVTKRGQDVALRCDPISGHVSLYWYRQALGQGPEFLTYFNYEAQQDKSGLPNDRFSAERPEGSISTLTIQRTEQRDSAMYRCASSLVLPGGTNEKLFFGSGTQLSVL.

J is TRBJ2-3 and V is TRBV14; no clear D gene. The length of the CDR3 is 12 residues. V was shortened by 1 base and J by 5 bases, with 4 bases between the two germline ends. Germline-derived CDR1 and CDR2 are SGHDN and FVKESK. The CDR3 DNA reads TGTGCCAGCAGCCAAGGGAGAGATACGCAGTATTTT. It is translated as CASSQGRDTQYF. The whole variable domain, filled in from reference TRBV14 and TRBJ2-3, reads EAGVTQFPSHSVIEKGQTVTLRCDPISGHDNLYWYRRVMGKEIKFLLHFVKESKQDESGMPNNRFLAERTGGTYSTLKVQPAELEDSGVYFCASSQGRDTQYFGPGTRLTVL.

The chain links TRBV4-3 to TRBJ2-6, with no clear D. Trimming cost V 1 base and J 6 bases, with 22 bases left between them. This CDR3 has 19 residues. Germline V CDR1 and CDR2: LGHNA, YSLEER. The CDR3 loop is CASSQARRSTPLVANVLTF. CDR3 DNA: TGCGCCAGCAGCCAAGCGAGAAGAAGCACTCCCCTGGTGGCCAACGTCCTGACTTTC.

V gene TRBV28 combines with J gene TRBJ1-2; D is ambiguous. CDR3 length: 12 residues. Trimming left V 6 bases short and J 10 bases short, with 15 bases between. The germline CDR1 and CDR2 sequences are MDHEN and SYDVKM. The CDR3 DNA sequence: TGTGCCAGCAGGTACTTGGGTGGAGCCTACACCTTC. This gives the protein CASRYLGGAYTF.

The CDR3 sequence: CASRPRDSYEQYF. DNA for the CDR3: TGTGCCAGTAGGCCCCGGGACAGTTACGAGCAGTACTTC. This chain uses TRBV19 with TRBJ2-7; 7 bases are shared with TRBD1. V shed 6 bases, J shed 4 bases, and the junction held 6 bases outside the gene matches. Germline V gene lookup returns CDR1 LNHDA and CDR2 SQIVND (reference sequence). This CDR3 contains 13 residues.

The rearrangement uses TRBV9 and TRBJ2-7, with D unclear. The CDR3 is 14 residues long. Trimming took 0 bases from V and 0 from J, leaving 7 bases between them. CDR1 SGDLS and CDR2 YYNGEE come from the germline V gene. CDR3 in amino acids: CASSVGPSSYEQYF. The DNA for the CDR3 is TGTGCCAGCAGCGTAGGGCCCAGCTCCTACGAGCAGTACTTC.